Listed below are T cell receptor beta chains from one sample, sequenced in a study of cytomegalovirus exposure and HLA in healthy donors. TCRdb keeps only in-frame clones here, not all; method: immunoSEQ multiplex PCR. The sample lists about 31,000 clones; about 87% were seen once. Input material: PBMCs. The receptors derive from a boy aged 10-17 years in good health and CMV-seronegative. Each CDR3 is given with its conserved first and last residue. Each record gives: J gene, D gene, V gene, clone size, CDR3 protein. The D gene is left open where the match is weak. Size tells how often a clone was seen (once, few, many) or the class of an expanded clone, and some rows leave it out.

J: TRBJ1-1
D: -
V: TRBV14
size: -
CDR3: CASSPGYTEAFF

J: TRBJ1-3
D: -
V: TRBV9
size: -
CDR3: CASSVVGVEGNTIYF

J: -
D: TRBD2
V: TRBV10-3
size: -
CDR3: CAISSLAGGPDEQYF

J: TRBJ2-7
D: -
V: TRBV7-9
size: -
CDR3: CASSLIPLRQASYEQYF

J: TRBJ2-3
D: -
V: TRBV10-1
size: -
CDR3: CASSEGQVEIDTQYF

J: TRBJ2-7
D: -
V: TRBV5-6
size: -
CDR3: CASSLVGVYEQCF

J: TRBJ2-1
D: -
V: TRBV28
size: -
CDR3: CAGGGREQFF

J: TRBJ2-2
D: TRBD2
V: TRBV18
size: -
CDR3: CASSSRLAGTNTGELFF

J: TRBJ2-1
D: TRBD2
V: TRBV5-1
size: -
CDR3: CASSITGGSSYNEQFF

J: TRBJ2-7
D: TRBD1
V: TRBV19
size: -
CDR3: CASSLPPEFGTGIHEQYF

J: TRBJ2-1
D: -
V: TRBV27
size: -
CDR3: CASSLRDSDNEQFF

J: TRBJ2-2
D: TRBD2
V: TRBV4-2
size: -
CDR3: CASSQDPGGAGGELFF

J: TRBJ2-2
D: TRBD1
V: TRBV14
size: -
CDR3: CASSPTGGVTGELFF

J: TRBJ1-1
D: TRBD1
V: TRBV25-1
size: -
CDR3: CASSEYKGAGNTEAFF

J: TRBJ2-5
D: -
V: TRBV5-4
size: -
CDR3: CASSLLPSETQYF

J: TRBJ2-1
D: -
V: TRBV6-5
size: -
CDR3: CASSYSRGNEQFF

J: TRBJ2-5
D: -
V: TRBV7-9
size: -
CDR3: CASSLAGGRETQYF

J: TRBJ1-3
D: -
V: TRBV2
size: -
CDR3: CASSELDSSGNTIYF

J: TRBJ1-2
D: TRBD1
V: TRBV7-9
size: -
CDR3: CASSLVSFGTAGYGYTF

J: TRBJ2-7
D: -
V: TRBV6-1
size: -
CDR3: CASSRSSYEQYF

J: TRBJ2-5
D: -
V: TRBV2
size: -
CDR3: CASRTEETQYF

J: TRBJ2-1
D: TRBD1
V: TRBV7-8
size: -
CDR3: CASSFYDRDRLYNEQFF

J: TRBJ2-3
D: -
V: TRBV7-2
size: -
CDR3: CASSLRGSTDTQYF

J: TRBJ2-7
D: -
V: TRBV7-6
size: -
CDR3: CASSFFGEHEQYF

J: TRBJ2-3
D: TRBD1
V: TRBV5-1
size: -
CDR3: CASSLEGQGSTDTQYF

J: TRBJ1-2
D: -
V: TRBV6-1
size: -
CDR3: CASSEDRNYGYTF

J: TRBJ1-2
D: TRBD1
V: TRBV7-8
size: -
CDR3: CASSVGTGDYGYTF

J: TRBJ1-6
D: -
V: TRBV19
size: -
CDR3: CASMSGYNSPLHF

J: TRBJ2-1
D: -
V: TRBV11-3
size: -
CDR3: CASSPQGRFSYNEQFF

J: TRBJ1-5
D: TRBD1
V: TRBV7-9
size: few
CDR3: CASSDDRGNQPQHF

J: TRBJ2-7
D: -
V: TRBV4-3
size: -
CDR3: CASSQRQGWDFEQYF

J: TRBJ1-1
D: -
V: TRBV11-2
size: few
CDR3: CASSPEFNTEAFF

J: TRBJ1-1
D: TRBD1
V: TRBV7-2
size: once
CDR3: CASSKHRGNTEAFF

J: TRBJ1-1
D: -
V: TRBV7-6
size: -
CDR3: CASSTRREGYTEAFF

J: -
D: -
V: TRBV7-8
size: -
CDR3: CASSLINYEQYF

J: TRBJ1-4
D: -
V: TRBV7-6
size: -
CDR3: CASSPAPQPGGEKLFF

J: TRBJ2-7
D: TRBD1
V: TRBV10-1
size: -
CDR3: CASSGPVQGQYEQYF

J: TRBJ1-2
D: TRBD1
V: TRBV29-1
size: -
CDR3: CSTPDPPGDSGYTF

J: TRBJ2-7
D: -
V: TRBV6-6
size: -
CDR3: CASSCPGGPYEQYF

J: TRBJ1-2
D: -
V: TRBV5-1
size: -
CDR3: CASSLLGSGYGYTF

J: TRBJ2-3
D: -
V: TRBV5-4
size: -
CDR3: CASSLAAGLPTDTQYF